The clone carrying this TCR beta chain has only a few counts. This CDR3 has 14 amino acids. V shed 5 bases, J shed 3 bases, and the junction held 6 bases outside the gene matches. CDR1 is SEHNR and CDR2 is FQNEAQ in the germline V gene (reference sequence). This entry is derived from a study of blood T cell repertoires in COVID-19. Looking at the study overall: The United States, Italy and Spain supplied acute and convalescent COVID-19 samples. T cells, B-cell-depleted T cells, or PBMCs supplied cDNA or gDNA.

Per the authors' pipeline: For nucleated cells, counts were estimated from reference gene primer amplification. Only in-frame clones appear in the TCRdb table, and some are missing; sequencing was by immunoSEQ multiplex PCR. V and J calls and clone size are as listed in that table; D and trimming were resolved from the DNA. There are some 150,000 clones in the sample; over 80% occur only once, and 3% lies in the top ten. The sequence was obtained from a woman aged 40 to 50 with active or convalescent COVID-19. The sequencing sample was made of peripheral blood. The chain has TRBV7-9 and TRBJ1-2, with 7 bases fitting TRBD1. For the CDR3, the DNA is TGTGCCAGCAGCGAGGGACAGCGGGACTATGGCTACACCTTC. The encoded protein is CASSEGQRDYGYTF.